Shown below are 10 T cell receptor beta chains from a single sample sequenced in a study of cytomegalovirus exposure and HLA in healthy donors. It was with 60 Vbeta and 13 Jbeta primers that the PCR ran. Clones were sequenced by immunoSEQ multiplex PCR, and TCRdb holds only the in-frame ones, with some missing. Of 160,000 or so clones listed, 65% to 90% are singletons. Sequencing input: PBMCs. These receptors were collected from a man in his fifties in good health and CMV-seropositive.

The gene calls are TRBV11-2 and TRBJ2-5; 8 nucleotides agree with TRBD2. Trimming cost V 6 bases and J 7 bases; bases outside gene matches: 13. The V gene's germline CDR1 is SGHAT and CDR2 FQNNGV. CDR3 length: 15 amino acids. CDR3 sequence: CASRRPGLGAGTQYF. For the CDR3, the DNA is TGTGCCAGCAGGCGTCCGGGACTAGGGGCCGGGACCCAGTACTTC. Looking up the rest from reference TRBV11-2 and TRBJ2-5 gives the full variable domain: EAGVAQSPRYKIIEKRQSVAFWCNPISGHATLYWYQQILGQGPKLLIQFQNNGVVDDSQLPKDRFSAERLKGVDSTLKIQPAKLEDSAVYLCASRRPGLGAGTQYFGPGTRLLVL.

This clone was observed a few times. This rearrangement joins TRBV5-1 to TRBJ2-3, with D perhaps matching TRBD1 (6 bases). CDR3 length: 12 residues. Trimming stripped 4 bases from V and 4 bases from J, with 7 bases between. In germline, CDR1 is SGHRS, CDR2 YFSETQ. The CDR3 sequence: CASSEGADTQYF. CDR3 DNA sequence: TGCGCCAGCAGCGAGGGGGCAGATACGCAGTATTTT.

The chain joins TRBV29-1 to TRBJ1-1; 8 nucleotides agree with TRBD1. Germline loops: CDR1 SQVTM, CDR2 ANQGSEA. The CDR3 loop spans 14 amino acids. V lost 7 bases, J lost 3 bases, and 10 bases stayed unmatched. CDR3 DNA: TGCAGCGGCGGACAGGGAGGTCGCGACACTGAAGCTTTCTTT. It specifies CSGGQGGRDTEAFF.

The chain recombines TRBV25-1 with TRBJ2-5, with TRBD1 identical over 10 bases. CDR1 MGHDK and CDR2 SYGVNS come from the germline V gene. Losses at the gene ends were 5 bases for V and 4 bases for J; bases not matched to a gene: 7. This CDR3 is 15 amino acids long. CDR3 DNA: TGTGCCAGCAGTCCCTCCGGGACAGGGGTAGAGACCCAGTACTTC. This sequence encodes CASSPSGTGVETQYF. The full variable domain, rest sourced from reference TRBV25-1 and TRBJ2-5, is EADIYQTPRYLVIGTGKKITLECSQTMGHDKMYWYQQDPGMELHLIHYSYGVNSTEKGDLSSESTVSRIRTEHFPLTLESARPSHTSQYLCASSPSGTGVETQYFGPGTRLLVL.

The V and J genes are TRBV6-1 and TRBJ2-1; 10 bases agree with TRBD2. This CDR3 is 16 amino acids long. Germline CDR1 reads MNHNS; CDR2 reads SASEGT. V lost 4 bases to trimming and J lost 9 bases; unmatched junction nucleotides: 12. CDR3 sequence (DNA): TGTGCCAGCAGTGTGGGCTGGAGCGGGGGGGCCAGTGAGCAGTTCTTC. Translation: CASSVGWSGGASEQFF.

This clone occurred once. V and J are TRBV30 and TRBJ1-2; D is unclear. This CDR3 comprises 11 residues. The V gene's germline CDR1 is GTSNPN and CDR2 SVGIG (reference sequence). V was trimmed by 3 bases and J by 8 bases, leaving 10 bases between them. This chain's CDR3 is CAWSASSGYTF. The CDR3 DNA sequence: TGTGCCTGGAGCGCGTCTTCAGGCTACACCTTC.

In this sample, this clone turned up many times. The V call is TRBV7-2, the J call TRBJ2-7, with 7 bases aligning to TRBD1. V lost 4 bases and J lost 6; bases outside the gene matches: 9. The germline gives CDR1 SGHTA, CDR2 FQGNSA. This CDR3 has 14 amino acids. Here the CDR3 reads CASSSLIQGSEQYV. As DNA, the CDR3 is TGTGCCAGCAGCTCGCTAATACAGGGGAGCGAGCAGTACGTC.

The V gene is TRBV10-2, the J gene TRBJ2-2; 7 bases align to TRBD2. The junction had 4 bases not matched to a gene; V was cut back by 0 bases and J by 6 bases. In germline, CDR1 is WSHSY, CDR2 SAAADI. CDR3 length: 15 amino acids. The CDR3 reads CASSESGGRAGELFF. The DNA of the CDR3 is TGCGCCAGCAGTGAGTCTGGGGGGAGGGCCGGGGAGCTGTTTTTT.

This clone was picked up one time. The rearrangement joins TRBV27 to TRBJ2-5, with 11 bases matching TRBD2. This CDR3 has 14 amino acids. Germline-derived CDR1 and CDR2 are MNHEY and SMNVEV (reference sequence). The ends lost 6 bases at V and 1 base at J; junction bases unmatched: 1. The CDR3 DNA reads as TGTGCCAGCAGACTAGCGGGAGCCCAAGAGACCCAGTACTTC. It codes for CASRLAGAQETQYF.

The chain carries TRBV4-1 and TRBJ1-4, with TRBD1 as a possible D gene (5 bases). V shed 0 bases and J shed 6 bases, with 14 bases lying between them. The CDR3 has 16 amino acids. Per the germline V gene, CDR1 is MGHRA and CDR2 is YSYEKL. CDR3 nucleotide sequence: TGCGCCAGCAGCCAAGACGTGACAGCTAGATATGAAAAACTGTTTTTT. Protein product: CASSQDVTARYEKLFF.